These 2 T cell receptor beta chains came from one sample sequenced in a study of T-cell reconstitution after alpha-beta-depleted transplantation in children. Unique molecular identifiers featured in how the TCRbeta library was prepared. Each CDR3 protein is one row after TCRdb ran MiXCR on the PCR reads. The table records roughly 500,000 distinct CDR3 sequences, approximately 13% of them present only once. Sequences were derived from PBMCs from the stem cell graft donor, sampled from the stem cell graft. The receptors come from a human donor who donated a stem cell graft to a child with combined immunodeficiency.

V and J are TRBV25-1 and TRBJ2-3, with 8 bases identical to TRBD1. The germline gives CDR1 MGHDK, CDR2 SYGVNS. The J segment lost 4 bases and the V segment lost 4 bases, leaving 1 base of the junction unmatched. The CDR3 runs 13 residues. CDR3 sequence (DNA): TGTGCCAGCAGTGCAGGGGGCGCAGATACGCAGTATTTT. It is translated as CASSAGGADTQYF. Drawing the rest from reference TRBV25-1 and TRBJ2-3, the complete variable domain is EADIYQTPRYLVIGTGKKITLECSQTMGHDKMYWYQQDPGMELHLIHYSYGVNSTEKGDLSSESTVSRIRTEHFPLTLESARPSHTSQYLCASSAGGADTQYFGPGTRLTVL.

The V call is TRBV4-1, the J call TRBJ2-1; 14 bases are shared with TRBD2. CDR1 MGHRA and CDR2 YSYEKL come from the germline V gene. Losses at the gene ends were 2 bases for V and 7 bases for J; bases not matched to a gene: 7. The CDR3 covers 17 residues. CDR3 in amino acids: CASSQLGGTSGRNEQFF. CDR3 DNA sequence: TGCGCCAGCAGCCAACTAGGTGGGACTAGCGGGAGAAATGAGCAGTTCTTC.